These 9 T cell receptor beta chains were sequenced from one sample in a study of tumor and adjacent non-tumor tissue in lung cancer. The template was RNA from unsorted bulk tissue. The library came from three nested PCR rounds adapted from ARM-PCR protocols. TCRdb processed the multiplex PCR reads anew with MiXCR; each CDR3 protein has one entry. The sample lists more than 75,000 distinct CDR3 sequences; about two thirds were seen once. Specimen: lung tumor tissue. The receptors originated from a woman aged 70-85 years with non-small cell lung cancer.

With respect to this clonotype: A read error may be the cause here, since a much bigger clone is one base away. The DNA for the CDR3 is TGTGCCAGCAGTGTTGACAGAAGAAACGCCATATATTTT. Translation gives CASSVDRRNAIYF. V usage is TRBV6-1 and J usage is TRBJ1-3; D is perhaps TRBD1 (5 bases). The CDR3 consists of 13 residues. Germline lookup yields CDR1 MNHNS and CDR2 SASEGT.

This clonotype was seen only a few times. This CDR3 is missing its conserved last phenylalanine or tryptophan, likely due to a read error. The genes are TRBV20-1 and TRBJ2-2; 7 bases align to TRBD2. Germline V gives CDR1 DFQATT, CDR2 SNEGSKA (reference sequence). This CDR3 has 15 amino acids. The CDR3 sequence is CCASAGGSVSGELFS. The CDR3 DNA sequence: TGCTGTGCTAGCGCTGGCGGGAGTGTATCCGGGGAGCTGTTTTCT.

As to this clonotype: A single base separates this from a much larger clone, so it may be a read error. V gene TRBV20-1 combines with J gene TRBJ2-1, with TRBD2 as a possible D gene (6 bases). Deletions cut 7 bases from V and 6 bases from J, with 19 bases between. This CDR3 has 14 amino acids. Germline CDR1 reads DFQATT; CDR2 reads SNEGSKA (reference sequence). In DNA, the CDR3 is TGCAGTGGGCTCAGCGGGCCCGAACTCAATGAGCAGTTCTTC. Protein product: CSGLSGPELNEQFF.

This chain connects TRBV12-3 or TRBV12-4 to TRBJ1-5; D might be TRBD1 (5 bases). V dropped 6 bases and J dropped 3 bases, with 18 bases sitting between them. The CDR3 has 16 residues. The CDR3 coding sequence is TGTGCCAGCAGCCCCATGGGGGGAGCGGACAATCAGCCCCAGCATTTT. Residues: CASSPMGGADNQPQHF.

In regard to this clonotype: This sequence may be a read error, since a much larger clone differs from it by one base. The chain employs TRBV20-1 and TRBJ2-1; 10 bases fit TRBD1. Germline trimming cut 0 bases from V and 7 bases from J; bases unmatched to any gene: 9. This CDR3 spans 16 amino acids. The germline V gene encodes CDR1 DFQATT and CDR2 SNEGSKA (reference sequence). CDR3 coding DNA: TGCAGTGCTAGAGATTTAAGGGACAGGGGACCTAATGAGCAGTTCTTC. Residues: CSARDLRDRGPNEQFF.

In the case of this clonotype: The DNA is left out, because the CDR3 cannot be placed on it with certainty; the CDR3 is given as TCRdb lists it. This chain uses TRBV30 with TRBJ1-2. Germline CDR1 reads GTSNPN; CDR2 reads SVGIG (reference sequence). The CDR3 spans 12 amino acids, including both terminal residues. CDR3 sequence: CASQAGGYGCTF.

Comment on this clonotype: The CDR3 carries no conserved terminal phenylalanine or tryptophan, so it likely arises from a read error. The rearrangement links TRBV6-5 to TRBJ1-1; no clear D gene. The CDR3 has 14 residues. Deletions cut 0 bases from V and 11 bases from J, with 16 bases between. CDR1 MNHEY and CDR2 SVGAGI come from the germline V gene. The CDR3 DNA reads TGTGCCAGCAGTTACTCAATTCCGGTGCATGGGGCTTTCTAT. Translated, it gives CASSYSIPVHGAFY.

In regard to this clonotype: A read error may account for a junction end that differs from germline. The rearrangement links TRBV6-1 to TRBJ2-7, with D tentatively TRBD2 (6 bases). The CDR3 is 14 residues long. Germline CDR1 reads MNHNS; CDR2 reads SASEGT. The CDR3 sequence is CVSREDLAAYEQYF. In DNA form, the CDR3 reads TGTGTCAGCAGGGAGGATTTAGCGGCCTACGAGCAGTACTTC.

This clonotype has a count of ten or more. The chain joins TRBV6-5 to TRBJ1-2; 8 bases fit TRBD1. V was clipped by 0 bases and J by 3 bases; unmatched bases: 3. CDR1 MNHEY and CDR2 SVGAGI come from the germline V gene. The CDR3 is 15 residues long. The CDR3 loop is CASSYSPGGDYGYTF. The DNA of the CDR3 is TGTGCCAGCAGTTACTCCCCAGGGGGCGACTATGGCTACACCTTC.